The clone carrying this T cell receptor (beta chain) appeared a few times. Isolating PBMCs gave at least 6.5 million of these cells per sample. Total RNA was isolated from each sample in quantities of at least 5 micrograms. A second PCR of about 7 to 12 cycles used a sample-barcoded 5' primer and a J-beta primer mix. The template-switch adaptor was a 5' adaptor with 12 random nucleotides. It tagged each cDNA molecule. A single record per CDR3 protein comes from TCRdb applying MiXCR to the 5' RACE reads. The sample holds over a million distinct CDR3 sequences; 40% to 45% are singletons and the top ten take approximately 17%. This sample is part of a study of blood T cells in healthy people across ages. Overall study: Per two T cells, about one barcoded beta molecule was captured through template switching.

The CDR3 has 13 amino acids. V lost 5 bases to trimming and J lost 3 bases, with 11 bases between them. The sample comprised blood. The sequence was collected from a woman in her sixties in good health. The chain uses TRBV12-3 or TRBV12-4 and TRBJ2-7; D perhaps matches TRBD2 (6 bases). CDR3 DNA sequence: TGTGCCAGCAGTGGTTCTAGCGTCTACGAGCAGTACTTC. Encoded protein: CASSGSSVYEQYF.